Shown below are 10 T cell receptor beta chains from a single sample sequenced in a study of patients and donors after allogeneic stem cell transplantation. TCRdb independently ran MiXCR on the RT-PCR reads; one entry per CDR3 protein. The sample has some 60,000 distinct CDR3 sequences; about 14% are singletons. Sequenced sample: blood, either unsorted or a sorted T cell fraction (not recorded which). The receptor set was obtained from a human donor who was either an allogeneic HSCT recipient or a stem cell or donor lymphocyte infusion donor (not recorded which). It is not recorded whose cells these are; they may come from a transplant donor.

This clonotype was seen more than once but under ten times. The chain uses TRBV30 and TRBJ2-7; the match to TRBD2 covers 7 bases. The CDR3 loop spans 15 amino acids. J gave up 0 bases and V 0 bases, and 5 bases lay outside the gene matches. Germline V gives CDR1 GTSNPN, CDR2 SVGIG (reference sequence). The CDR3 DNA sequence: TGTGCCTGGAGTGTATTCCCTAGCGGCTCCTACGAGCAGTACTTC. This codes for CAWSVFPSGSYEQYF.

The sample holds a few counts of this clonotype. V is TRBV12-3 or TRBV12-4 and J is TRBJ1-4, with no clear D. The CDR3 totals 15 residues. Trimming shortened V by 1 base and J by 0 bases, and 6 bases separated the two germline ends. The CDR3 sequence is CASSLEVTTNEKLFF. DNA of the CDR3: TGTGCCAGCAGTTTAGAGGTTACAACTAATGAAAAACTGTTTTTT.

In this sample, this clonotype turned up many times. This chain joins TRBV12-3 or TRBV12-4 and TRBJ1-2, with 8 bases matching TRBD1. With 3 bases clipped from V and 7 bases from J, the junction kept 7 bases outside the gene matches. The CDR3 covers 14 residues. This chain's CDR3 is CASSLSQGAGGYTF. The CDR3 bases are TGTGCCAGCAGTTTGTCGCAGGGGGCTGGTGGCTACACCTTC.

Only a few counts were recorded for this clonotype. This rearrangement joins TRBV20-1 to TRBJ1-3, with 8 bases aligning to TRBD1. CDR3 length: 16 amino acids. J lost 0 bases, V lost 6 bases, and 10 bases had no gene match. The V gene's germline CDR1 is DFQATT and CDR2 SNEGSKA (reference sequence). The CDR3 loop reads CSAEGRGQPSGNTIYF. In DNA, the CDR3 is TGCAGTGCCGAAGGCAGGGGGCAGCCCTCTGGAAACACCATATATTTT.

For this clonotype: A read error is possible here, since a much larger clone lies one base away. The CDR3 protein is CATKGGQNNQPQHF. CDR3 nucleotide sequence: TGTGCCACGAAAGGGGGACAGAACAATCAGCCCCAGCATTTT. The rearrangement joins TRBV10-3 to TRBJ1-5; TRBD1 matches 7 bases. Per germline, CDR1 ENHRY and CDR2 SYGVKD. The CDR3 is 14 amino acids. V lost 10 bases to trimming and J lost 3 bases; unmatched junction nucleotides: 9.

The CDR3 nucleotides read TGTGCCAGCAGTGACCCCGGGACGGCACAAAATGAGCAGTTCTTC. Its protein is CASSDPGTAQNEQFF. The chain is built from TRBV3-1 and TRBJ2-1; D is perhaps TRBD1 or TRBD2 (5 bases each). CDR3 length equals 15 residues. Looked up from germline, CDR1 is LGHDT and CDR2 is YNNKEL (reference sequence). Trimming took 6 bases from V and 7 from J, leaving 19 bases between them.

The chain couples TRBV6-6 to TRBJ2-1; 7 positions match TRBD2. The V gene's germline CDR1 is MNHNY and CDR2 SVGAGI (reference sequence). The CDR3 covers 15 residues. V shed 2 bases and J 5 bases; nucleotides not matched to a gene: 6. CDR3 protein: CASSYGREKNNEQFF. The CDR3, as DNA: TGTGCCAGCAGTTACGGGCGGGAGAAGAACAATGAGCAGTTCTTC.

This clonotype was recorded a few times. This chain joins TRBV25-1 and TRBJ2-1, with D possibly TRBD2 on 5 matching bases. The CDR3 has 15 residues. The ends were cut back, 1 base at V and 7 bases at J, with 14 bases in the middle. Germline V gene sequence: CDR1 MGHDK, CDR2 SYGVNS. CDR3 in DNA: TGTGCCAGCAGTGAATCTCGCCGAGGGATTAATGAGCAGTTCTTC. Encoded protein: CASSESRRGINEQFF.

The chain joins TRBV12-3 or TRBV12-4 to TRBJ2-2; 10 nucleotides agree with TRBD1. With V trimmed by 6 bases and J by 6 bases, 10 bases remained unmatched. The CDR3 sequence is 16 residues long. This CDR3 reads CASSPSGQGRPGELFF. DNA of the CDR3: TGTGCCAGCAGCCCATCGGGACAGGGGAGACCCGGGGAGCTGTTTTTT.

This clonotype was detected many times. This chain uses TRBV27 with TRBJ1-1; a possible D gene is TRBD1 (5 bases). V lost 10 bases and J lost 1, with 13 bases in between. Germline assignment: CDR1 MNHEY and CDR2 SMNVEV (reference sequence). The CDR3 spans 13 residues. CDR3 residues: CATGGEGNTEAFF. The CDR3 nucleotides are TGTGCCACCGGGGGGGAAGGGAACACTGAAGCTTTCTTT.